Sequencing of this T cell receptor (beta chain) was carried out in a study of blood T cell repertoires in COVID-19. Produced via immunoSEQ multiplex PCR; TCRdb's table is partial and in-frame only. The sample records around 250,000 clones, over 75% being singletons. Germline V gene sequence: CDR1 SGHTA, CDR2 FQGNSA. Deletions cut 1 base from V and 3 bases from J, with 18 bases between. This CDR3 is built from 17 residues. All exposed participants met a person with COVID-19 within 2 weeks before entering the study. The origin of this receptor is a middle-aged woman who had been exposed to COVID-19. The sequencing input was PBMCs or T cells enriched from blood (not recorded which). The chain carries TRBV7-2 and TRBJ2-5; tentative D call: TRBD2 (5 bases). In nucleotides, the CDR3 is TGTGCCAGCAGCTTAGGGAGGCTCCCGGGGTTGAAAGAGACCCAGTACTTC. Its translation: CASSLGRLPGLKETQYF.